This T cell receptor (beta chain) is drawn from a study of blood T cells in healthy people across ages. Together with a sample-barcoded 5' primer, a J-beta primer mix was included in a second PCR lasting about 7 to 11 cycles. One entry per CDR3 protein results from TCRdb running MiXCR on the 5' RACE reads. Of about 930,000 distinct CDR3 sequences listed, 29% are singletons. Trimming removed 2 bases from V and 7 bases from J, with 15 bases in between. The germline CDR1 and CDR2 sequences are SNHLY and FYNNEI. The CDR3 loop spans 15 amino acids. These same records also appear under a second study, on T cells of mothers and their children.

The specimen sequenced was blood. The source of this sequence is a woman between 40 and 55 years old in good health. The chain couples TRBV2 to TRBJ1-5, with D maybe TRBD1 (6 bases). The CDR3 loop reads CASSELGGAGQPQHF. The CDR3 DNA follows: TGTGCCAGCAGTGAATTAGGGGGAGCAGGGCAGCCCCAGCATTTT. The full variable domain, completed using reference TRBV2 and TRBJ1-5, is EPEVTQTPSHQVTQMGQEVILRCVPISNHLYFYWYRQILGQKVEFLVSFYNNEISEKSEIFDDQFSVERPDGSNFTLKIRSTKLEDSAMYFCASSELGGAGQPQHFGDGTRLSIL.